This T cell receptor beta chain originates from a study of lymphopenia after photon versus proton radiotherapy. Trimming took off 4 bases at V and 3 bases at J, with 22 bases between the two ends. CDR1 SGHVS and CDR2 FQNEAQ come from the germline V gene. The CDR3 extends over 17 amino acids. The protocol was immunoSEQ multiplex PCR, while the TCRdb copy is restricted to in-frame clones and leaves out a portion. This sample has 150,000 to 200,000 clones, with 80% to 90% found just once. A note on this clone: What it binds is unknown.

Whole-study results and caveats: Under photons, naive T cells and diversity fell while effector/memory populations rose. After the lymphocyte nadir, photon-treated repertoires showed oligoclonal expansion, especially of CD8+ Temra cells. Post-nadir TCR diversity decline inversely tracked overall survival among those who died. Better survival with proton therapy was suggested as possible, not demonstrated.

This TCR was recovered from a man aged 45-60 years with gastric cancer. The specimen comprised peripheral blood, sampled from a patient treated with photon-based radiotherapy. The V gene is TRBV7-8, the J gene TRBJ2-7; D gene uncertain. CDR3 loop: CASSSRPPFGSNYEQYF. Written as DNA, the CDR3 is TGTGCCAGCAGCTCCAGGCCCCCTTTTGGGTCAAACTACGAGCAGTACTTC. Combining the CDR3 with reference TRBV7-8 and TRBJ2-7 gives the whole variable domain GAGVSQSPRYKVAKRGQDVALRCDPISGHVSLFWYQQALGQGPEFLTYFQNEAQLDKSGLPSDRFFAERPEGSVSTLKIQRTQQEDSAVYLCASSSRPPFGSNYEQYFGPGTRLTVT.